Listed below are T cell receptor beta chains from one sample, sequenced in a study of T cells in localized non-small cell lung cancer. Here immunoSEQ multiplex PCR was the method, and the copy in TCRdb shows in-frame clones only, minus some. The repertoire consists of roughly 35,000 clones, with approximately 94% occurring once and the leading ten covering approximately 7%. The sample here was peripheral blood, taken before any cancer treatment. These receptors all stem from an older female donor with stage I lung adenocarcinoma. Each CDR3 is given with its conserved first and last residue. Each record gives: clone size, D gene, CDR3 length, V gene, J gene, CDR3 DNA, CDR3 protein. The D gene is left open where the match is weak. Size is stated for part of the rows, as once, few or many counts, or as a class when the clone is expanded.

.	.	13	TRBV5-4	TRBJ2-5	TGTGCCAGCAGCTTGTCAGCCCAAGAGACCCAGTACTTC	CASSLSAQETQYF
.	.	17	TRBV27	TRBJ1-1	TGTGCCAGCAGTTCCCCCTCGAGGGTAGGGGGGAGCACTGAAGCTTTCTTT	CASSSPSRVGGSTEAFF
.	TRBD1	19	TRBV4-2	TRBJ2-2	TGTGCCAGCAGCCCATCCGGGACAGGGGGCATGTTCTACACCGGGGAGCTGTTTTTT	CASSPSGTGGMFYTGELFF
.	.	14	TRBV6-5	TRBJ1-3	TGTGCCAGCAGACAGGGCATCTCTGGAAACACCATATATTTT	CASRQGISGNTIYF
.	.	13	TRBV7-9	TRBJ2-3	TGTGCCAGCAGTTACACCCGAGTAGATACGCAGTATTTT	CASSYTRVDTQYF
once	TRBD1	17	TRBV28	TRBJ2-1	TGTGCCAGCAGCTTGGTCCTGGGACAGGGGAGTTTGGGTGAGCAGTTCTTC	CASSLVLGQGSLGEQFF
.	TRBD1	14	TRBV18	TRBJ1-2	TGTGCCAGCTCACCCCCGGGACAGAGCTATGGCTACACCTTC	CASSPPGQSYGYTF
.	.	16	TRBV5-5	TRBJ2-6	TGTGCCAGCAGCGCCTCCCAGGTCCCTGGGGCCAACGTCCTGACTTTC	CASSASQVPGANVLTF
.	.	15	TRBV2	TRBJ2-1	TGTGCCAGCAGCGCCTCAGACAGTTTCTACAATGAGCAGTTCTTC	CASSASDSFYNEQFF
.	.	16	TRBV27	TRBJ2-1	TGTGCCACCCGCACCGGGACCTCAGGATCCTACAATGAGCAGTTCTTC	CATRTGTSGSYNEQFF
.	TRBD1	15	TRBV19	TRBJ1-5	TGTGCCAGTAGTATCGGGACAGGACTCAATCAGCCCCAGCATTTT	CASSIGTGLNQPQHF
.	.	15	TRBV2	TRBJ1-1	TGTGCCAGCAGTGTTTTGATCTTGGCCGTCGCTGAAGCTTTCTTT	CASSVLILAVAEAFF
.	TRBD1	14	TRBV7-6	TRBJ2-1	TGTGCCAGCAGCTTAGTAAACAGGGGGGATGAGCAGTTCTTC	CASSLVNRGDEQFF
.	.	14	TRBV2	TRBJ1-1	TGTGCCAGCAGTGAAATTGCGATAGGCACTGAAGCTTTCTTT	CASSEIAIGTEAFF
.	.	14	TRBV5-3	TRBJ1-4	TGTGCCAGGTCGGACCGGGACTCGAATGAAAAACTGTTTTTT	CARSDRDSNEKLFF
.	.	15	TRBV18	TRBJ2-5	TGTGCCAGCTCACCAAGGGCCAGGGCCTACGAGACCCAGTACTTC	CASSPRARAYETQYF
once	.	14	TRBV5-6	TRBJ2-2	TGTGCCAGCAGGCCGACAGGATGGGTCGGGGAGCTGTTTTTT	CASRPTGWVGELFF
.	.	14	TRBV19	TRBJ1-5	TGTGCCAGCGACCCCCGGGACAGCAATCAGCCCCAGCATTTT	CASDPRDSNQPQHF
few	.	14	TRBV7-8	TRBJ1-6	TGTGCCAGCAGCCTGTCCGGGACGGTCTCACCCCTCCACTTT	CASSLSGTVSPLHF
.	TRBD2	15	TRBV4-2	TRBJ2-1	TGTGCCAGCAGCCAACGGTCGGGGGGGAGCAATGAGCAGTTCTTC	CASSQRSGGSNEQFF
.	.	13	TRBV19	TRBJ2-3	TGTGCCAGTAAAGTCAACACCGCAGATACGCAGTATTTT	CASKVNTADTQYF
.	.	16	TRBV4-2	TRBJ1-2	TGTGCCAGCAGCCAGGTCGTAGGGGCGCAGGTTGAGGGCTACACCTTC	CASSQVVGAQVEGYTF
.	.	14	TRBV6-5	TRBJ2-3	TGTGCCAGCAGTTACGGTGCGGATAGGGATACGCAGTATTTT	CASSYGADRDTQYF
.	.	13	TRBV27	TRBJ1-4	TGTGCCAGCAGTTTAAGAGAAAGGGGGGAACTGTTTTTT	CASSLRERGELFF